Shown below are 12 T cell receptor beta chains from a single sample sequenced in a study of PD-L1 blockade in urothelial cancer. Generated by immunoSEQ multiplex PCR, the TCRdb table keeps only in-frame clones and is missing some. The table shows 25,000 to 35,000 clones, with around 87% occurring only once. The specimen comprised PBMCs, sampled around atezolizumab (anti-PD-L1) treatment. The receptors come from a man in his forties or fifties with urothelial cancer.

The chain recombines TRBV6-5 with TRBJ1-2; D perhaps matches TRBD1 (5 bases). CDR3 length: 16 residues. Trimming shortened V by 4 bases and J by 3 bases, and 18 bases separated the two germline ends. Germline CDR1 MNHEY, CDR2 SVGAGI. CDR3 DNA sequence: TGTGCCAGCAGTTCCACCCCAGGGTCAACCGACTATGGCTACACCTTC. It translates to CASSSTPGSTDYGYTF.

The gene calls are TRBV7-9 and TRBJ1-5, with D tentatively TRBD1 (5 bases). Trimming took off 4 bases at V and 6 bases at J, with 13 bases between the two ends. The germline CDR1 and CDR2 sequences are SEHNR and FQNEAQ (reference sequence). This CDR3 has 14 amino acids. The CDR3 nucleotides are TGTGCCAGCAGCTCCATGGGAGGGGTTCAGCCCCAGCATTTT. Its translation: CASSSMGGVQPQHF.

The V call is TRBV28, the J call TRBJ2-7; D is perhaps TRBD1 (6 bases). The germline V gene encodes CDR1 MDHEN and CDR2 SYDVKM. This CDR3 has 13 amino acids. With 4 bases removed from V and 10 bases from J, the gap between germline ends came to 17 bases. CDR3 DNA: TGTGCCAGCAGTTCAGGACAGAAATCTAGACAGTACTTC. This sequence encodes CASSSGQKSRQYF.

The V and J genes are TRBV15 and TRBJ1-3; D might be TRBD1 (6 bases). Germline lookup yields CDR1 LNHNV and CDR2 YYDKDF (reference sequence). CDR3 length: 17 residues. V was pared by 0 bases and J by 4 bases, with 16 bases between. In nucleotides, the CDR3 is TGTGCCACCAGCAGAGACCCGACAGGCTTGAGAGGAAACACCATATATTTT. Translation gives CATSRDPTGLRGNTIYF. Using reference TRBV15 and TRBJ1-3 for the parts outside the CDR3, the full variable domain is DAMVIQNPRYQVTQFGKPVTLSCSQTLNHNVMYWYQQKSSQAPKLLFHYYDKDFNNEADTPDNFQSRRPNTSFCFLDIRSPGLGDTAMYLCATSRDPTGLRGNTIYFGEGSWLTVV.

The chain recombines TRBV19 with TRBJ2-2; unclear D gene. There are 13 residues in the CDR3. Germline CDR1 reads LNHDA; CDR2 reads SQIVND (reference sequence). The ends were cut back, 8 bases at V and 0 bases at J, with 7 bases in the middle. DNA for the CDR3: TGTGCCAGTCTTAACACGAACACCGGGGAGCTGTTTTTT. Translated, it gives CASLNTNTGELFF.

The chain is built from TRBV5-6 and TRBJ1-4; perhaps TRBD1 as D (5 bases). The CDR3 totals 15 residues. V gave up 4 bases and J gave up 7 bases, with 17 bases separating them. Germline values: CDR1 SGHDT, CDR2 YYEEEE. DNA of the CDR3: TGTGCCAGCAGCCTAGGTACCAGGGAAATTGAAAAACTGTTTTTT. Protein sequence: CASSLGTREIEKLFF.

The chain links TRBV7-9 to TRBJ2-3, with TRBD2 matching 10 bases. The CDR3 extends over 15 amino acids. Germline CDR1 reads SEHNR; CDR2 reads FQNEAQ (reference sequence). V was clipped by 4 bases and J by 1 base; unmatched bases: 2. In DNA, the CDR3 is TGTGCCAGCAGCTACGGACTAGCGGGCACAGATACGCAGTATTTT. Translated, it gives CASSYGLAGTDTQYF. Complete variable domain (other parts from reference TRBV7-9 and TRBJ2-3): DTGVSQNPRHKITKRGQNVTFRCDPISEHNRLYWYRQTLGQGPEFLTYFQNEAQLEKSRLLSDRFSAERPKGSFSTLEIQRTEQGDSAMYLCASSYGLAGTDTQYFGPGTRLTVL.

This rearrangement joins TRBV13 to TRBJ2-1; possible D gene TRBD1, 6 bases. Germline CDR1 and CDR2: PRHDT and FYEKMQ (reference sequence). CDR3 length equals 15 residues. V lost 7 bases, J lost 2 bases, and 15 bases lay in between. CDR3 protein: CASTPGGGAYNEQFF. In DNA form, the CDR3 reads TGTGCCAGCACCCCAGGTGGGGGCGCCTACAATGAGCAGTTCTTC.

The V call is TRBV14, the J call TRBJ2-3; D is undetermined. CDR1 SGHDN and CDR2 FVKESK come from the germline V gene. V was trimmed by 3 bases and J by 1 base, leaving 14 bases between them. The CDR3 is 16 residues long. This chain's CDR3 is CASSQVRTMGTDTQYF. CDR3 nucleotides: TGTGCCAGCAGCCAGGTTAGAACCATGGGCACAGATACGCAGTATTTT.

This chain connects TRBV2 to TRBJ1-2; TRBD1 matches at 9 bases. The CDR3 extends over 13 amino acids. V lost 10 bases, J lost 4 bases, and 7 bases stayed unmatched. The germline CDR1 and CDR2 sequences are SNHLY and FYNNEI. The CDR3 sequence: CATGQGISYGYTF. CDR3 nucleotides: TGTGCCACGGGACAGGGCATCAGCTATGGCTACACCTTC.

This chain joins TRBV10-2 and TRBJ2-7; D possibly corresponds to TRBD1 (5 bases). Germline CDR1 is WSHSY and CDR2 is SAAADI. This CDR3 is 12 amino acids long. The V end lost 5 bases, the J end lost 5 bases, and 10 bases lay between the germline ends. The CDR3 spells CASSITGDEQYF. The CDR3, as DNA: TGCGCCAGCAGTATTACAGGAGACGAGCAGTACTTC.

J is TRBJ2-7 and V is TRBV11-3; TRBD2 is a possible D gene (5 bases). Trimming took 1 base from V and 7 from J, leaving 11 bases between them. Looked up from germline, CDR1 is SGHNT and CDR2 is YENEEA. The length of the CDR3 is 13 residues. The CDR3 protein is CASSLAPGKEQYF. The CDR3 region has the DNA TGTGCCAGCAGCTTAGCCCCGGGGAAGGAGCAGTACTTC.